The T cell receptor beta chain under discussion was sequenced for a study of shared clonotypes between healthy human individuals. Points from the study as a whole: Generation of non-shared clonotypes was less probable than generation of clonotypes shared by all four donors.

Profiled with immunoSEQ multiplex PCR; TCRdb holds only in-frame clones, not every one. Of 1.5 million to 2.5 million clones in the sample, about 95% are singletons; the top ten hold 0.9% to 1.5%. The CDR3 is 12 amino acids. The germline V gene encodes CDR1 SGDLS and CDR2 YYNGEE. V was pared by 5 bases and J by 3 bases, with 8 bases between. The naive CD8 fraction comprised CD45RO-negative cells positively selected for CCR7 and excluded terminally differentiated effector memory CD45RA+ cells. Every one of the donors was a Caucasian adult that lived in Nashville, Tennessee. Notes on this clone: Its antigen is still unknown.

Sequenced material: naive CD8+ T cells sorted from blood. The chain is built from TRBV9 and TRBJ1-2; D remains unclear. This TCR was recovered from a man younger than 35 in good health. CDR3 in amino acids: CASRGIDYGYTF. The CDR3 DNA sequence: TGTGCCAGCAGGGGCATAGACTATGGCTACACCTTC.